These T cell receptor beta chains were read from a single sample in a study of cytomegalovirus exposure and HLA in healthy donors. The assay was immunoSEQ multiplex PCR, and TCRdb's table has in-frame clones only and misses some. This table lists some 120,000 clones. Sequenced material: PBMCs. All receptors derive from a man aged 40-49 years in good health and CMV-seropositive. Each CDR3 is given with its conserved first and last residue.

V gene: TRBV4-1; J gene: TRBJ2-3; CDR3 protein: CASSQDRQGKTDTQYF
V gene: TRBV28; J gene: TRBJ2-7; CDR3 protein: CASSLRTGGYSYEQYF
V gene: TRBV29-1; J gene: TRBJ2-3; CDR3 protein: CSGSGVDTQYF
V gene: TRBV4-1; J gene: TRBJ2-2; CDR3 protein: CASRGGRETGELFF
V gene: TRBV19; J gene: TRBJ1-2; CDR3 protein: CASSIGGAPTTNGYTF
V gene: TRBV6-1; J gene: TRBJ1-6; CDR3 protein: CASSEIRGSPPHF
V gene: TRBV18; J gene: TRBJ1-4; CDR3 protein: CASSPQKGTEVEKLFF
V gene: TRBV29-1; J gene: TRBJ2-7; CDR3 protein: CSVGNQGDEQYF
V gene: TRBV29-1; J gene: TRBJ2-1; CDR3 protein: CSVGNRDISEQFF
V gene: TRBV29-1; J gene: TRBJ1-1; CDR3 protein: CSVVLLNGGTEAFF
V gene: TRBV9; J gene: TRBJ1-5; CDR3 protein: CASSVGGGRNQPQHF
V gene: TRBV15; J gene: TRBJ1-2; CDR3 protein: CATSQGVRYGYTF
V gene: TRBV28; J gene: TRBJ2-7; CDR3 protein: CASSLPLRVYEQYF
V gene: TRBV28; J gene: TRBJ2-1; CDR3 protein: CAGRDNSYNEQFF
V gene: TRBV27; J gene: TRBJ2-5; CDR3 protein: CASSLSAASRETQYF
V gene: TRBV7-8; J gene: TRBJ2-7; CDR3 protein: CASSLVIAGELGEQYF
V gene: TRBV15; J gene: TRBJ2-3; CDR3 protein: CATSTTNSDTQYF
V gene: TRBV29-1; J gene: TRBJ2-1; CDR3 protein: CSVEVVNEQFF
V gene: TRBV14; J gene: TRBJ1-2; CDR3 protein: CASSQGFRQGGNYGYTF
V gene: TRBV25-1; J gene: TRBJ2-3; CDR3 protein: CASSELDRGTDTQYF
V gene: TRBV10-2; J gene: TRBJ2-7; CDR3 protein: CASSESIQGWYEQYF
V gene: TRBV6-4; J gene: TRBJ2-3; CDR3 protein: CASSDSLGADTQYF
V gene: TRBV19; J gene: TRBJ2-1; CDR3 protein: CASWGGLAGNSYNEQFF
V gene: TRBV6-6; J gene: TRBJ2-7; CDR3 protein: CASSYVAQRTSYEQYF
V gene: TRBV6-5; J gene: TRBJ1-2; CDR3 protein: CASSRPGQGGGYTF
V gene: TRBV4-3; J gene: TRBJ2-7; CDR3 protein: CASSQGARGSAYEQYF
V gene: TRBV28; J gene: TRBJ1-5; CDR3 protein: CASVAPNQPQHF
V gene: TRBV11-3; J gene: TRBJ2-3; CDR3 protein: CASSLGLAGGGDTQYF
V gene: TRBV11-2; J gene: TRBJ2-7; CDR3 protein: CASSLGFAYEQYF
V gene: TRBV2; J gene: TRBJ1-5; CDR3 protein: CASNALGRNQPQHF
V gene: TRBV6-1; J gene: TRBJ2-7; CDR3 protein: CASSDFYEQYF
V gene: TRBV14; J gene: TRBJ2-1; CDR3 protein: CASSQGTSPSYNEQFF
V gene: TRBV30; J gene: TRBJ2-7; CDR3 protein: CAWRQGLPSYEQYF
V gene: TRBV7-9; J gene: TRBJ2-5; CDR3 protein: CASSPGLAAETQYF
V gene: TRBV28; J gene: TRBJ2-1; CDR3 protein: CASSHDRGRFNEQFF
V gene: TRBV28; J gene: TRBJ2-7; CDR3 protein: CASSFFHLLAGEAGQYF
V gene: TRBV30; J gene: TRBJ2-2; CDR3 protein: CAWSVRRNTGELFF
V gene: TRBV19; J gene: TRBJ2-1; CDR3 protein: CASSPGISEQFF
V gene: TRBV5-4; J gene: TRBJ2-5; CDR3 protein: CASSLGQGQETQYF
V gene: TRBV5-1; J gene: TRBJ2-1; CDR3 protein: CASSRGSRNEQFF
V gene: TRBV6-6; J gene: TRBJ2-7; CDR3 protein: CASSYSPPGQGNEQYF
V gene: TRBV6-5; J gene: TRBJ1-2; CDR3 protein: CASSTSLANYGYTF